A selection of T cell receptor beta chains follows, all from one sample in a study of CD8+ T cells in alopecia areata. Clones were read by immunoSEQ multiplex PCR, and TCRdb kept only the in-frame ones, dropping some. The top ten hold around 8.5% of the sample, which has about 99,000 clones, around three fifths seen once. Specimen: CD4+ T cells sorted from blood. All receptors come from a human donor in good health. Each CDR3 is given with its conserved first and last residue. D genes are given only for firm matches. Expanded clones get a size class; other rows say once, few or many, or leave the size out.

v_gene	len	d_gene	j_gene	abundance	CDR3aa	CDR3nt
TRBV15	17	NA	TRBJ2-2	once	CATSRDHRTGRHGELFF	TGTGCCACCAGCAGAGATCATCGTACAGGGAGGCACGGGGAGCTGTTTTTT
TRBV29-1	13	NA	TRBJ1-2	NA	CSVGPGVGYGYTF	TGCAGCGTTGGGCCTGGGGTCGGCTATGGCTACACCTTC
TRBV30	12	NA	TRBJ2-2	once	CAWRGPHGELFF	TGTGCCTGGAGGGGCCCCCACGGGGAGCTGTTTTTT
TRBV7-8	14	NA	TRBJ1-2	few	CATRLGTSNYGYTF	TGTGCCACGCGACTCGGGACATCTAACTATGGCTACACCTTC
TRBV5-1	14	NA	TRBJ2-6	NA	CASRSSSGANVLTF	TGCGCCAGCAGATCCAGCTCTGGGGCCAACGTCCTGACTTTC
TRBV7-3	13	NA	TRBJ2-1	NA	CASRHFQGHEQFF	TGTGCCAGCAGGCACTTCCAGGGCCATGAGCAGTTCTTC
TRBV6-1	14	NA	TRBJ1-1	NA	CASVADRSGTEAFF	TGTGCCAGCGTGGCGGATAGATCGGGCACTGAAGCTTTCTTT
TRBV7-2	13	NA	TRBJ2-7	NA	CASSSVTGYEQYF	TGTGCCAGCAGCTCCGTGACAGGCTACGAGCAGTACTTC
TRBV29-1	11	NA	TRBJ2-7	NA	CSVEDTYEQYF	TGCAGCGTTGAAGATACCTACGAGCAGTACTTC
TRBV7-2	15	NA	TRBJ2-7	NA	CASSLQGGPSYEQYF	TGTGCCAGCAGCTTACAGGGGGGGCCCTCCTACGAGCAGTACTTC
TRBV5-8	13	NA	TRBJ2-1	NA	CASSFFSDGEQFF	TGTGCCAGCAGCTTTTTTTCCGACGGTGAGCAGTTCTTC
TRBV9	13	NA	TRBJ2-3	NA	CASSVVLPDTQYF	TGTGCCAGCAGCGTAGTACTCCCAGATACGCAGTATTTT
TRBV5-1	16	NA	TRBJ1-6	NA	CASSRRQDQPNSPLHF	TGCGCCAGCAGCCGACGACAGGACCAACCAAATTCACCCCTCCACTTT
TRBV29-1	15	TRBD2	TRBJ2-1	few	CSVASAGERYNEQFF	TGCAGCGTTGCGAGCGCGGGGGAAAGATACAATGAGCAGTTCTTC
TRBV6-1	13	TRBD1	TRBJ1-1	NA	CASLGTGDTEAFF	TGTGCCAGCCTCGGGACAGGGGACACTGAAGCTTTCTTT
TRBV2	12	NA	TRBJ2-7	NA	CASRRTDYEQYF	TGTGCCAGCAGAAGGACAGACTACGAGCAGTACTTC
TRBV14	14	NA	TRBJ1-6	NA	CASSQDVGNSPLHF	TGTGCCAGCAGCCAAGATGTTGGAAATTCACCCCTCCACTTT
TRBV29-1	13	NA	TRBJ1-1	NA	CSVGRHGDTEAFF	TGCAGCGTTGGTCGGCACGGGGACACTGAAGCTTTCTTT
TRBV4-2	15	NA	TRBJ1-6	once	CASTSKRWDNSPLHF	TGTGCCAGCACCTCAAAACGTTGGGATAATTCACCCCTCCACTTT
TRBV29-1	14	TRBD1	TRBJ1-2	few	CSDNSEGQEGGYTF	TGCAGCGACAACTCCGAGGGACAGGAGGGTGGCTACACCTTC
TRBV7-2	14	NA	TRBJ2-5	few	CASSPPGLGETQYF	TGTGCCAGCAGCCCCCCGGGACTGGGAGAGACCCAGTACTTC
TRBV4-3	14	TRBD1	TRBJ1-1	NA	CASSSRQGLTEAFF	TGCGCCAGCAGCTCCAGACAGGGTCTCACTGAAGCTTTCTTT
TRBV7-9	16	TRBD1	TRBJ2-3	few	CASSVWGQTNTDTQYF	TGTGCCAGCAGCGTATGGGGACAGACTAACACAGATACGCAGTATTTT
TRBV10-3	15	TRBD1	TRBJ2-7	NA	CAISDDRGRGNEQYF	TGTGCCATCAGTGATGACAGGGGGCGTGGGAACGAGCAGTACTTC
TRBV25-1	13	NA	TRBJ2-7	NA	CASSESVSYEQYF	TGTGCCAGCAGTGAGTCCGTCTCCTACGAGCAGTACTTC
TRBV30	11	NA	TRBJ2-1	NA	CAWSVRNEQFF	TGTGCCTGGAGTGTACGCAATGAGCAGTTCTTC
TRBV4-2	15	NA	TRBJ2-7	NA	CASSQEWDLYYEQYF	TGTGCCAGCAGCCAAGAATGGGACCTCTATTACGAGCAGTACTTC
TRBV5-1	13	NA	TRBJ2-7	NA	CASSRALGDEQYF	TGCGCCAGCAGCCGGGCACTCGGGGACGAGCAGTACTTC
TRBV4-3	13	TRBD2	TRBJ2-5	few	CASSQGGGETQYF	TGCGCCAGCAGCCAAGGGGGGGGAGAGACCCAGTACTTC
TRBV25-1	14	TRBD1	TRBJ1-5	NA	CASQGALSNQPQHF	TGTGCCAGCCAGGGGGCTCTGAGCAATCAGCCCCAGCATTTT
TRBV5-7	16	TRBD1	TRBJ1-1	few	CASSLFGQGGNTEAFF	TGTGCCAGCAGCTTGTTCGGACAGGGGGGGAACACTGAAGCTTTCTTT
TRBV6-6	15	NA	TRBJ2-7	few	CASSYTWTGSYEQYF	TGTGCCAGCAGTTACACCTGGACGGGCTCCTACGAGCAGTACTTC
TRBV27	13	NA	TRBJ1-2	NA	CASSNTGDVGYTF	TGTGCCAGCAGCAACACGGGGGACGTCGGCTACACCTTC
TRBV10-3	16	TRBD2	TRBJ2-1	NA	CAISESSSGGAHEQFF	TGTGCCATCAGTGAGTCGAGTAGCGGGGGGGCCCATGAGCAGTTCTTC
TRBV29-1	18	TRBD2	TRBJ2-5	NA	CSVRGLAGARFRQETQYF	TGCAGCGTCCGCGGACTAGCGGGGGCTCGGTTTAGGCAAGAGACCCAGTACTTC
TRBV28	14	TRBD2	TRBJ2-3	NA	CASRTSGGSDTQYF	TGTGCCAGCAGGACTAGCGGGGGTTCAGATACGCAGTATTTT
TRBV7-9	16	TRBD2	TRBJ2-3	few	CASSFLFGSGGDTQYF	TGTGCCAGCAGCTTCCTTTTCGGGAGCGGGGGAGATACGCAGTATTTT
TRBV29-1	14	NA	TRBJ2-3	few	CSVHGTRLRDTQYF	TGCAGCGTGCACGGGACCCGCCTGCGAGATACGCAGTATTTT
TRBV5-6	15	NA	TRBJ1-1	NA	CASSSLGRTNTEAFF	TGTGCCAGCAGCTCCCTTGGCCGGACGAACACTGAAGCTTTCTTT
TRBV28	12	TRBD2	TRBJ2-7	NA	CASSFLAGEQYF	TGTGCCAGCAGTTTCCTAGCGGGAGAGCAGTACTTC
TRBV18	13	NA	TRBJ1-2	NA	CASSPRGNYGYTF	TGTGCCAGCTCACCACGCGGGAACTATGGCTACACCTTC
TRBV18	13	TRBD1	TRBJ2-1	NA	CASSPDRVNEQFF	TGTGCCAGCTCACCCGACAGGGTAAATGAGCAGTTCTTC
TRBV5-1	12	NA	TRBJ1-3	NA	CASSPSGNTIYF	TGCGCCAGCAGCCCCTCTGGAAACACCATATATTTT
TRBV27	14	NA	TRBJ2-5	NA	CASSSYGTHETQYF	TGTGCCAGCAGTTCCTACGGGACGCATGAGACCCAGTACTTC
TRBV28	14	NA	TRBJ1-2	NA	CATSGGALNYGYTF	TGTGCCACCTCTGGGGGAGCCCTTAACTATGGCTACACCTTC
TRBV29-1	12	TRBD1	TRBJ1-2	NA	CSVRQGGYGYTF	TGCAGCGTTCGACAGGGTGGCTATGGCTACACCTTC
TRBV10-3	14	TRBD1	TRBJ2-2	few	CASNRGQITGELFF	TGTGCCAGCAACAGGGGGCAGATCACCGGGGAGCTGTTTTTT
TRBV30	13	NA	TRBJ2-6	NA	CAWSLGGANVLTF	TGTGCCTGGTCGCTTGGTGGGGCCAACGTCCTGACTTTC
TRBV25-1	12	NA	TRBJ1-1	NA	CASSGDWAVAFF	TGTGCCAGCAGTGGAGATTGGGCGGTGGCTTTCTTT
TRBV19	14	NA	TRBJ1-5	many	CASERGGTNQPQHF	TGTGCCAGTGAAAGGGGAGGGACAAATCAGCCCCAGCATTTT
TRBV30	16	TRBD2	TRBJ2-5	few	CAWSVGRLAGSETQYF	TGTGCCTGGAGTGTAGGGAGACTAGCGGGATCAGAGACCCAGTACTTC
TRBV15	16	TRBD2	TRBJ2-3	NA	CATSRGTSGGRDTQYF	TGTGCCACCAGCAGAGGCACTAGCGGGGGACGGGATACGCAGTATTTT
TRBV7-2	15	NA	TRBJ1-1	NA	CASSLVGGVNTEAFF	TGTGCCAGCAGCCTTGTGGGGGGGGTGAACACTGAAGCTTTCTTT
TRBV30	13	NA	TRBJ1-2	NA	CAWSVDLGYGYTF	TGTGCCTGGAGTGTCGATCTAGGCTATGGCTACACCTTC
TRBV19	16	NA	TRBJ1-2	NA	CASTTTPQGSNYGYTF	TGTGCCAGTACCACAACCCCACAGGGATCTAACTATGGCTACACCTTC